A selection of T cell receptor beta chains follows, all from one sample in a study of T-cell memory formation after mild COVID-19. One entry per CDR3 protein results from TCRdb running MiXCR on the 5' RACE reads. The repertoire holds approximately 480,000 distinct CDR3 sequences, 15% to 20% seen once, with approximately 13% in the top ten. Sequencing was performed on PBMCs or a T cell subset sorted from them (not recorded which). The source is an adult woman who had mild COVID-19 (a few samples of this study predate the infection). Cell type and time point are not known. The CDR3 runs from the conserved cysteine through the conserved F or W. A D gene is named only where the DNA matches it firmly. Where a row states a size, it is once, few, many or the class of an expanded clone; other rows omit it.

clone size	D gene	V gene	J gene	CDR3 protein	CDR3 DNA
NA	TRBD2	TRBV5-1	TRBJ2-5	CASSLGILAGVGETQYF	TGCGCCAGCAGCTTGGGGATCCTAGCGGGAGTTGGGGAGACCCAGTACTTC
NA	TRBD2	TRBV29-1	TRBJ2-3	CSAMSLAGVRADTQYF	TGCAGCGCTATGTCTTTAGCGGGAGTAAGGGCAGATACGCAGTATTTT
few	NA	TRBV3-1	TRBJ2-7	CASSQEATIYEQYF	TGTGCCAGCAGCCAAGAGGCAACAATCTACGAGCAGTACTTC
NA	TRBD1	TRBV27	TRBJ1-1	CASRSLQGMNTEAFF	TGTGCCAGCAGAAGTTTACAGGGGATGAACACTGAAGCTTTCTTT
NA	TRBD2	TRBV7-9	TRBJ2-3	CASSSTGTSGGTYTDTQYF	TGTGCCAGCAGCAGTACCGGGACTAGCGGGGGGACCTACACAGATACGCAGTATTTT
few	TRBD1	TRBV4-1	TRBJ1-2	CASSQDTGQGDYGYTF	TGCGCCAGCAGCCAAGATACTGGACAGGGGGACTATGGCTACACCTTC
NA	TRBD1	TRBV27	TRBJ1-1	CASRDRGAGSATEAFF	TGTGCCAGCAGAGACAGGGGCGCGGGATCGGCCACTGAAGCTTTCTTT
NA	TRBD1	TRBV27	TRBJ2-7	CASTLQGAGYEQYF	TGTGCCAGCACCTTACAGGGGGCCGGCTACGAGCAGTACTTC
NA	NA	TRBV9	TRBJ2-5	CASSNYRGGETKYF	TGTGCCAGCAGCAACTACAGGGGAGGAGAGACCAAGTACTTC
few	TRBD1	TRBV11-1	TRBJ2-7	CASVPGGTGSSYEQYF	TGTGCCAGCGTGCCTGGGGGGACAGGGTCGTCCTACGAGCAGTACTTC
few	NA	TRBV12-3/TRBV12-4	TRBJ1-2	CASRRTTNYGYTF	TGTGCCAGCAGAAGGACGACTAACTATGGCTACACCTTC
NA	NA	TRBV5-5	TRBJ1-2	CASSLGDRNYGYTF	TGTGCCAGCAGCTTGGGTGACAGAAACTATGGCTACACCTTC
many	TRBD2	TRBV5-1	TRBJ2-7	CASSLTSGSSYEQYF	TGCGCCAGCAGCTTAACTAGCGGGAGCTCCTACGAGCAGTACTTC
NA	NA	TRBV20-1	TRBJ2-1	CSALTGTETNEQFF	TGCAGTGCTCTAACAGGGACCGAAACCAATGAGCAGTTCTTC
NA	NA	TRBV30	TRBJ2-2	CAWKRGREVTGELFF	TGTGCCTGGAAACGTGGCAGGGAGGTCACCGGGGAGCTGTTTTTT
NA	TRBD2	TRBV2	TRBJ2-3	CATPAGGSADTQYF	TGTGCCACCCCAGCGGGGGGGTCCGCAGATACGCAGTATTTT
few	NA	TRBV6-5	TRBJ2-2	CASSDDRRNTGELFF	TGTGCCAGCAGCGATGACAGGCGAAACACCGGGGAGCTGTTTTTT
few	NA	TRBV2	TRBJ1-5	CASSREGTSNQPQHF	TGTGCCAGTTCACGAGAGGGGACTAGCAATCAGCCCCAGCATTTT
few	NA	TRBV12-3/TRBV12-4	TRBJ2-5	CASSLGQTQETQYF	TGTGCCAGCAGTCTCGGACAGACCCAAGAGACCCAGTACTTC
NA	NA	TRBV20-1	TRBJ2-7	CSEGWCGPLSYEQYF	TGCAGTGAAGGCTGGTGCGGTCCCCTCTCCTACGAGCAGTACTTC
NA	TRBD2	TRBV7-9	TRBJ2-1	CASSEGLAGEQFF	TGTGCCAGCAGCGAGGGACTAGCCGGTGAGCAGTTCTTC
NA	TRBD1	TRBV20-1	TRBJ2-3	CSARDRRDRGTDTQYF	TGCAGTGCTAGAGATCGGCGGGACAGGGGAACAGATACGCAGTATTTT
few	TRBD2	TRBV9	TRBJ2-1	CASSVDLAGGYQEQFF	TGTGCCAGCAGCGTAGACCTAGCGGGGGGTTATCAGGAGCAGTTCTTC
NA	NA	TRBV7-3	TRBJ2-3	CASSHESGTDTQYF	TGTGCCAGCAGCCACGAGTCAGGAACAGATACGCAGTATTTT
NA	TRBD2	TRBV30	TRBJ2-6	CAWRGLAGGPGANVLTF	TGTGCCTGGAGGGGACTGGCGGGGGGGCCTGGGGCCAACGTCCTGACTTTC
few	TRBD2	TRBV19	TRBJ2-7	CASSSKIAGGPIYEQYF	TGTGCCAGTAGCTCAAAAATAGCGGGAGGGCCGATATACGAGCAGTACTTC
NA	NA	TRBV5-1	TRBJ2-7	CASSLVGDSYEQYF	TGCGCCAGCAGCTTGGTGGGTGACAGTTACGAGCAGTACTTC
NA	NA	TRBV9	TRBJ2-7	CASSSGLEQYF	TGTGCCAGCAGCTCCGGACTCGAGCAGTACTTC
few	NA	TRBV5-5	TRBJ1-4	CASSRGGNELEKLFF	TGTGCCAGCAGCCGGGGGGGTAATGAGCTTGAAAAACTGTTTTTT
many	TRBD2	TRBV5-1	TRBJ2-1	CASSVGTSGYNEQFF	TGCGCCAGCAGTGTAGGGACTAGCGGATACAATGAGCAGTTCTTC
few	TRBD2	TRBV7-2	TRBJ2-7	CASSLLLGLAEAYEQYF	TGTGCCAGCAGCTTACTCTTGGGGCTAGCGGAGGCTTACGAGCAGTACTTC
few	NA	TRBV5-5	TRBJ2-7	CASSLSTLGEQYF	TGTGCCAGCAGCTTGTCAACCTTGGGGGAGCAGTACTTC
NA	TRBD1	TRBV6-5	TRBJ1-1	CASSQDRGLTEAFF	TGTGCCAGCAGTCAGGACAGGGGGTTAACTGAAGCTTTCTTT
few	TRBD1	TRBV4-1	TRBJ2-5	CASSQDRTGSGETQYF	TGCGCCAGCAGCCAAGATCGGACAGGGTCGGGAGAGACCCAGTACTTC
NA	TRBD2	TRBV6-2/TRBV6-3	TRBJ2-7	CASSPSGLPYEQYF	TGTGCCAGCAGCCCTAGCGGTCTCCCCTACGAGCAGTACTTC
few	TRBD2	TRBV2	TRBJ2-5	CASSENGGRAAAQYF	TGTGCCAGCAGTGAAAACGGCGGGAGGGCCGCGGCCCAGTACTTC
few	NA	TRBV7-2	TRBJ2-6	CASSLALVSGANVLTF	TGTGCCAGCAGCTTAGCGCTTGTCTCTGGGGCCAACGTCCTGACTTTC
NA	NA	TRBV10-3	TRBJ1-3	CAIRQGNTIYF	TGTGCCATCAGACAAGGAAACACCATATATTTT
NA	NA	TRBV5-1	TRBJ2-3	CASSLGDTTDTQYF	TGCGCCAGCAGCTTGGGGGACACCACAGATACGCAGTATTTT
few	TRBD1	TRBV19	TRBJ2-7	CASSIGTGRRYEQYF	TGTGCCAGTAGTATAGGGACAGGGCGGCGCTACGAGCAGTACTTC